This TCR beta chain was retrieved from a study of cytomegalovirus exposure and HLA in healthy donors. With respect to this clone: The antigen is undetermined.

This CDR3 has 12 residues. The V end lost 3 bases, the J end lost 4 bases, and 5 bases lay between the germline ends. Germline values: CDR1 MGHDK, CDR2 SYGVNS. Study conclusions and caveats: The investigators catalogued 160 or so TCR beta chains as cytomegalovirus-associated. With high specificity and sensitivity, the classifier reportedly diagnosed cytomegalovirus status.

TCRdb keeps only in-frame clones here, not all; method: immunoSEQ multiplex PCR. There are around 250,000 clones in the sample; less than 95% occur only once, and just over 3% lies in the top ten. Material: PBMCs. The genes are TRBV25-1 and TRBJ2-3; unclear D gene. The sequence was obtained from a woman aged 25 to 39 in good health and CMV-seronegative. CDR3 DNA: TGTGCCAGCAGTGACCGACCAGATACGCAGTATTTT. Amino acid sequence: CASSDRPDTQYF.